Sequencing of this TCR beta chain was carried out in a study of T cells in Graves' hyperthyroidism and ophthalmopathy. Uncontrolled infection, other autoimmune disease, pregnancy and lactation each barred patients from inclusion. In making diagnoses, clinical symptoms, serum thyroxine and TRAb, thyroid ultrasound and orbital computed tomography were all used. This CDR3 has 15 residues. Trimming cost V 4 bases and J 6 bases; bases outside gene matches: 6. Germline lookup yields CDR1 SGHDN and CDR2 FVKESK. It was RNA transcripts that yielded the amplified TCR beta CDR3 regions. The HTBI set primed first-round TCR CDR3 RT-PCR. MiXCR, run by TCRdb on the multiplex PCR reads, gives a single entry per CDR3 protein. The sample lists around 560,000 distinct CDR3 sequences, roughly a sixth occurring once.

The receptor was derived from a woman in her late teens or twenties with Graves' hyperthyroidism. The sample comprised blood. The V call is TRBV14, the J call TRBJ2-1, with 10 bases that match TRBD2. CDR3 in amino acids: CASSPGTSVINEQFF. The DNA for the CDR3 is TGTGCCAGCAGCCCCGGGACTAGCGTCATCAATGAGCAGTTCTTC.